These 22 T cell receptor beta chains share one sample of origin, sequenced in a study of T cell responses to AZD1222 COVID-19 vaccine. Assay: immunoSEQ multiplex PCR; the TCRdb copy retains only in-frame clones and omits some. The data show 90,000 to 110,000 clones, 75% to 90% seen once. The sample consisted of peripheral blood, taken 28 days after the second AZD1222 dose. These receptors originate from an adult who received the AZD1222 COVID-19 vaccine.

The gene calls are TRBV14 and TRBJ1-3; D not certain. The V end lost 0 bases, the J end lost 1 base, and 7 bases lay between the germline ends. The CDR3 contains 15 residues. Looked up from germline, CDR1 is SGHDN and CDR2 is FVKESK. The CDR3 is CASSQEWGSGNTIYF. The DNA for the CDR3 is TGTGCCAGCAGCCAAGAATGGGGTTCTGGAAACACCATATATTTT.

The chain is built from TRBV2 and TRBJ2-1, with 12 bases aligning to TRBD2. The trim removed 6 bases at V and 2 bases at J, leaving 14 bases unmatched. In germline, CDR1 is SNHLY, CDR2 FYNNEI. The CDR3 has 19 residues. The CDR3 loop reads CASRARGLAGGPPYNEQFF. In nucleotides, the CDR3 is TGTGCCAGCAGGGCCCGGGGGCTAGCGGGAGGGCCCCCCTACAATGAGCAGTTCTTC.

This sequence joins TRBV6-2 or TRBV6-3 and TRBJ1-1, with 7 positions matching TRBD1. In germline, CDR1 is MNHEY, CDR2 SVGEGT. The CDR3 sequence is 13 residues long. The trim removed 2 bases at V and 4 bases at J, leaving 1 base unmatched. The CDR3: CASSYDRVTEAFF. The DNA for the CDR3 is TGTGCCAGCAGTTACGACAGGGTCACTGAAGCTTTCTTT.

This rearrangement joins TRBV10-3 to TRBJ2-1; TRBD2 matches at 7 bases. Losses at the gene ends were 7 bases for V and 2 bases for J; bases not matched to a gene: 8. Germline V gives CDR1 ENHRY, CDR2 SYGVKD. The CDR3 length is 15 residues. CDR3 in amino acids: CAITQPGGPYNEQFF. The CDR3 DNA reads TGTGCCATCACACAACCGGGAGGCCCCTACAATGAGCAGTTCTTC.

This clone was counted once. CDR3 residues: CASSEGVGGARPYEQYF. CDR3 nucleotide sequence: TGTGCCAGCAGCGAGGGGGTCGGGGGGGCCAGACCCTACGAGCAGTACTTC. The chain employs TRBV9 and TRBJ2-7, with 8 positions matching TRBD2. This CDR3 is 17 amino acids long. V shed 3 bases, J shed 2 bases, and the junction held 13 bases outside the gene matches. CDR1 is SGDLS, CDR2 YYNGEE, per germline.

With regard to this clone: The junction departs from germline at one end; a sequencing error may be responsible. The chain has TRBV29-1 and TRBJ1-2; D is possibly TRBD1 (6 bases). There are 12 residues in the CDR3. Germline CDR1 SQVTM, CDR2 ANQGSEA. The CDR3 nucleotides read TGCAGCGTCGAAGGACAGTCCTATGGCTACACCTTC. Amino acids: CSVEGQSYGYTF.

V usage is TRBV28 and J usage is TRBJ1-1, with 7 bases aligning to TRBD1. This CDR3 region has 16 residues. Germline V gene data show CDR1 as MDHEN and CDR2 as SYDVKM. The V and J ends lost 3 bases and 4 bases, in that order; junction bases with no gene match: 11. CDR3 nucleotides: TGTGCCAGCAGTTTCAATGCGAGACAGGGAGGCACTGAAGCTTTCTTT. It encodes CASSFNARQGGTEAFF. Supplemented by reference TRBV28 and TRBJ1-1, the full variable domain reads DVKVTQSSRYLVKRTGEKVFLECVQDMDHENMFWYRQDPGLGLRLIYFSYDVKMKEKGDIPEGYSVSREKKERFSLILESASTNQTSMYLCASSFNARQGGTEAFFGQGTRLTVV.

V gene TRBV19 combines with J gene TRBJ2-3; 7 bases line up with TRBD2. The CDR3 is 15 amino acids. The V gene end was trimmed by 6 bases and the J gene end by 1 base; junction bases not matched to a gene: 7. Looked up from germline, CDR1 is LNHDA and CDR2 is SQIVND (reference sequence). The chain's CDR3 is CASRYGGSRTDTQYF. CDR3 bases: TGTGCCAGTAGGTATGGCGGGAGCCGCACAGATACGCAGTATTTT. Variable domain in full (rest from reference TRBV19 and TRBJ2-3): DGGITQSPKYLFRKEGQNVTLSCEQNLNHDAMYWYRQDPGQGLRLIYYSQIVNDFQKGDIAEGYSVSREKKESFPLTVTSAQKNPTAFYLCASRYGGSRTDTQYFGPGTRLTVL.

V gene TRBV7-2 combines with J gene TRBJ2-7; 10 bases agree with TRBD1. Germline V gene data show CDR1 as SGHTA and CDR2 as FQGNSA. The CDR3 length is 16 residues. After removal of 5 bases from V and 2 bases from J, the junction contained 9 bases not matched to a gene. CDR3 loop: CASSPIGTGVPYEQYF. The DNA for the CDR3 is TGTGCCAGCAGCCCTATCGGGACAGGGGTCCCCTACGAGCAGTACTTC.

The chain carries TRBV29-1 and TRBJ2-1; D unresolved. V lost 2 bases to trimming and J lost 9 bases, with 11 bases between them. The CDR3 totals 12 residues. In germline, CDR1 is SQVTM, CDR2 ANQGSEA. In DNA, the CDR3 is TGCAGCGTTGAACAAGGGTGGGGTGAGCAGTTCTTC. Translation: CSVEQGWGEQFF.

The chain combines TRBV13 with TRBJ1-4; D gene uncertain. Trimming shortened V by 5 bases and J by 3 bases, and 13 bases separated the two germline ends. This CDR3 has 15 residues. Germline-derived CDR1 and CDR2 are PRHDT and FYEKMQ (reference sequence). The CDR3 DNA sequence: TGTGCCAGCAGCACTTGGGGTCAAGCTAATGAAAAACTGTTTTTT. It is translated as CASSTWGQANEKLFF.

This clone has a single count. The chain carries TRBV4-1 and TRBJ2-1; D possibly matches TRBD1 or TRBD2 (5 bases each). CDR3 length: 15 amino acids. The V end was cut by 2 bases, the J end by 6 bases, with 14 bases between. CDR1 is MGHRA and CDR2 is YSYEKL in the germline V gene. The DNA for the CDR3 is TGCGCCAGCAGCCAAAATACGGGGCCCTTCAATGAGCAGTTCTTC. Protein product: CASSQNTGPFNEQFF.

V is TRBV7-3 and J is TRBJ2-4, with a possible D match to TRBD1 (6 bases). V was clipped by 5 bases and J by 6 bases, with 14 bases between them. CDR1 is SGHTA and CDR2 is FQGTGA in the germline V gene. This CDR3 comprises 14 residues. The chain's CDR3 is CASSEGQPGNIQYF. The CDR3 region has the DNA TGTGCCAGCAGCGAAGGACAGCCCGGAAACATTCAGTACTTC.

The chain uses TRBV28 and TRBJ2-2; D is undetermined. Trimming shortened V by 3 bases and J by 6 bases, and 5 bases separated the two germline ends. Germline CDR1 is MDHEN and CDR2 is SYDVKM. The CDR3 has 12 amino acids. CDR3: CASSFRAGELFF. The CDR3 DNA sequence: TGTGCCAGCAGTTTTAGGGCCGGGGAGCTGTTTTTT. The variable domain in full, with the rest retrieved from reference TRBV28 and TRBJ2-2, is DVKVTQSSRYLVKRTGEKVFLECVQDMDHENMFWYRQDPGLGLRLIYFSYDVKMKEKGDIPEGYSVSREKKERFSLILESASTNQTSMYLCASSFRAGELFFGEGSRLTVL.

The gene calls are TRBV11-2 and TRBJ2-7, with TRBD2 identical over 11 bases. CDR1 is SGHAT, CDR2 FQNNGV, per germline. This CDR3 is 14 amino acids long. After removal of 5 bases from V and 2 bases from J, the junction contained 2 bases not matched to a gene. CDR3 residues: CASSLTSGTYEQYF. DNA for the CDR3: TGTGCCAGCAGCCTGACTAGCGGGACCTACGAGCAGTACTTC.

This clone was seen a single time. The DNA for the CDR3 is TGTGCCAGCAGTCTGACCACGATCACTGAAGCTTTCTTT. Translating it yields CASSLTTITEAFF. V is TRBV27 and J is TRBJ1-1; D gene ambiguous. Trimming stripped 5 bases from V and 4 bases from J, with 11 bases between. Germline V CDR1 and CDR2: MNHEY, SMNVEV (reference sequence). The CDR3 loop spans 13 amino acids.

V gene TRBV19 combines with J gene TRBJ2-1, with D possibly being TRBD1 (5 bases). CDR1 and CDR2 (germline): LNHDA, SQIVND (reference sequence). Trimming pared 5 bases from V and 10 bases from J, leaving 18 bases between. The CDR3 has 14 amino acids. In DNA, the CDR3 is TGTGCCAGTAGTCCAACACCAGGGTGGGGCGAGCAGTTCTTC. This codes for CASSPTPGWGEQFF. Together with reference TRBV19 and TRBJ2-1, the CDR3 gives the full variable domain: DGGITQSPKYLFRKEGQNVTLSCEQNLNHDAMYWYRQDPGQGLRLIYYSQIVNDFQKGDIAEGYSVSREKKESFPLTVTSAQKNPTAFYLCASSPTPGWGEQFFGPGTRLTVL.

The V gene is TRBV19, the J gene TRBJ1-5, with 7 bases aligning to TRBD1. Germline CDR1 reads LNHDA; CDR2 reads SQIVND (reference sequence). Trimming cost V 6 bases and J 0 bases; bases outside gene matches: 8. The CDR3 has 16 residues. The CDR3 DNA sequence: TGTGCCAGTAGAGATACAGGGGTCTATAGCAATCAGCCCCAGCATTTT. Residues: CASRDTGVYSNQPQHF.

The chain couples TRBV7-9 to TRBJ1-4, with D uncertain. The germline V and J ends were trimmed by 1 base and 8 bases, with 8 bases remaining between them. The CDR3 is 13 residues long. Per germline, CDR1 SEHNR and CDR2 FQNEAQ (reference sequence). The CDR3: CASSLVHSEKLFF. CDR3 DNA sequence: TGTGCCAGCAGCTTAGTGCATTCGGAAAAACTGTTTTTT.

The chain links TRBV18 to TRBJ1-4, with D maybe TRBD1 (6 bases). Germline V gene data show CDR1 as KGHSH and CDR2 as LQKENI. Trimming left V 5 bases short and J 8 bases short, with 21 bases between. CDR3 size: 16 residues. Here the CDR3 DNA reads TGTGCCAGCTCATCACAGAAGACAGGTCAGAGAGAAAAACTGTTTTTT. It encodes CASSSQKTGQREKLFF.

V gene TRBV3-1 (or the pseudogene TRBV3-2) combines with J gene TRBJ2-7; tentative D call: TRBD2 (6 bases). Between the trimmed V and J ends, which lost 1 base and 3 bases, there was a span of 10 bases. Per germline, CDR1 LGHDT and CDR2 YNNKEL (reference sequence). There are 14 residues in the CDR3. The CDR3 coding sequence is TGTGCCAGCAGCCAAGGGGTCGGGAGCTACGAGCAGTACTTC. Translation gives CASSQGVGSYEQYF.

This chain's CDR3 is CASSLLAEQYF. CDR3 DNA: TGTGCCAGCAGTTTATTGGCAGAGCAGTACTTC. The chain carries TRBV28 and TRBJ2-7; D gene unclear. V lost 1 base and J 7 bases, leaving 5 bases between the germline ends. This CDR3 region has 11 residues. Germline CDR1 reads MDHEN; CDR2 reads SYDVKM.